These 5 T cell receptor beta chains originate from one sample sequenced in a study of human T cells and chemical hapten exposure. Time point indicated: pre-sensitization, week 0. Treatment noted: therapeutic diphenylcyclopropenone sensitization with weekly scalp DPC. TCRdb re-called the RACE reads with MiXCR, one entry per CDR3 protein. The table has 85,000 to 120,000 distinct CDR3 sequences, around 10% seen once; the top ten hold 1.5% to 2%. The source material was whole blood, sampled in connection with sensitization to the hapten diphenylcyclopropenone (DPC). The receptors come from a woman aged 45-65 years with alopecia areata. Some clones in this sample may be carry-over from other donors' samples.

This clonotype was seen many times. CDR3 DNA sequence: TGTGCCAGCTCACCATCGAAACAGGGCACCGGGGAGCTGTTTTTT. Its protein product is CASSPSKQGTGELFF. The rearrangement links TRBV18 to TRBJ2-2; tentative D call: TRBD1 (6 bases). The germline V gene has CDR1 KGHSH and CDR2 LQKENI. This CDR3 spans 15 amino acids. Deletions cut 2 bases from V and 4 bases from J, with 11 bases between.

This chain uses TRBV11-2 with TRBJ2-7, with 7 bases identical to TRBD1. V lost 5 bases, J lost 2 bases, and 9 bases stayed unmatched. This CDR3 has 15 amino acids. In germline, CDR1 is SGHAT, CDR2 FQNNGV. CDR3 in amino acids: CASSRSGTATYEQYF. The CDR3 nucleotides are TGTGCCAGCAGCAGATCCGGGACAGCTACCTACGAGCAGTACTTC.

V gene TRBV18 combines with J gene TRBJ2-2, with D maybe TRBD1 (5 bases). The CDR3 has 16 amino acids. Trimming left V 0 bases short and J 2 bases short, with 10 bases between. Germline lookup yields CDR1 KGHSH and CDR2 LQKENI. The CDR3 here is CASSPPGVLNTGELFF. In nucleotides, the CDR3 is TGTGCCAGCTCACCACCAGGGGTCCTAAACACCGGGGAGCTGTTTTTT.

This clonotype has at least ten counts. The genes are TRBV15 and TRBJ2-5, with TRBD1 as a possible D gene (5 bases). The CDR3 contains 15 residues. Trimming pared 1 base from V and 3 bases from J, leaving 12 bases between. Germline V gene data show CDR1 as LNHNV and CDR2 as YYDKDF (reference sequence). The DNA for the CDR3 is TGTGCCACCAGCAGAGGTATGGGGCTGGAAGAGACCCAGTACTTC. This gives the protein CATSRGMGLEETQYF.

There are a few counts of this clonotype. The chain couples TRBV7-2 to TRBJ1-2, with D possibly matching TRBD1 (6 bases). Germline V CDR1 and CDR2: SGHTA, FQGNSA. The CDR3 sequence is 14 residues long. V was pared by 3 bases and J by 5 bases, with 13 bases between. CDR3 sequence (DNA): TGTGCCAGCAGCTTGGACAGCAAGGTTTATGGCTACACCTTC. Translation: CASSLDSKVYGYTF.